One sample yielded the 27 T cell receptor beta chains listed below, sequenced in a study of T cell responses to AZD1222 COVID-19 vaccine (dated by TCRdb to about 2021). In the paper's terms, the time point label means: baseline before first vaccination. Libraries were built with the immunoSEQ multiplex PCR assay. In TCRdb, the immuneACCESS table is reduced to in-frame sequences with V and J assigned. These tables do not hold every clone; where another copy was compared, an unresolved V gene accounts for under half, and the others remain unexplained. For this sample the table gives 120,000 or so clones, of which around 92% were detected only once. Approximately 1% of the sample lies in the top ten. The source material was peripheral blood, sampled on day 0 of AZD1222 vaccination. Source of these receptors: an adult in good health.

The chain uses TRBV27 and TRBJ2-7; TRBD1 agrees at 7 bases. V was pared by 6 bases and J by 2 bases, with 4 bases of the junction left unmatched. Germline V lookup: CDR1 MNHEY, CDR2 SMNVEV (reference sequence). This CDR3 is 13 amino acids long. CDR3 in DNA: TGTGCCAGCAGACAGGGGATCCCCTACGAGCAGTACTTC. As protein: CASRQGIPYEQYF.

V gene TRBV10-3 combines with J gene TRBJ2-2; no definite D call. The CDR3 runs to 12 residues. V lost 3 bases, J lost 3 bases, and 2 bases lay in between. Germline loops: CDR1 ENHRY, CDR2 SYGVKD. CDR3 loop: CAISDYTGELFF. The CDR3 region has the DNA TGTGCCATCAGTGACTACACCGGGGAGCTGTTTTTT.

V and J are TRBV6-5 and TRBJ1-1; no clear D gene. This CDR3 spans 13 amino acids. CDR1 and CDR2 (germline): MNHEY, SVGAGI. Trimming stripped 6 bases from V and 2 bases from J, with 10 bases between. Here the CDR3 DNA reads TGTGCCAGCAGCCGGACCATCAACACTGAAGCTTTCTTT. Amino acid sequence: CASSRTINTEAFF.

This chain connects TRBV5-1 to TRBJ2-5; 7 nucleotides align to TRBD1. Germline CDR1 and CDR2: SGHRS and YFSETQ. With 4 bases clipped from V and 5 bases from J, the junction kept 11 bases outside the gene matches. The CDR3 covers 15 residues. The CDR3 is CASSPLTGLGETQYF. The CDR3 DNA is TGCGCCAGCAGCCCACTGACAGGGTTAGGGGAGACCCAGTACTTC.

The CDR3 region is CASSMGGYTGELFF. The CDR3 region has the DNA TGTGCCAGTAGTATGGGTGGATACACCGGGGAGCTGTTTTTT. This chain connects TRBV19 to TRBJ2-2; no clear D. The CDR3 has 14 residues. The V end lost 3 bases, the J end lost 3 bases, and 8 bases lay between the germline ends. Germline values: CDR1 LNHDA, CDR2 SQIVND (reference sequence).

The V call is TRBV19, the J call TRBJ2-3; D uncertain. The CDR3 has 14 amino acids. Germline CDR1 and CDR2: LNHDA and SQIVND (reference sequence). V was pared by 2 bases and J by 2 bases, with 8 bases between. CDR3 amino acids: CASSIQVLTDTQYF. As DNA, the CDR3 is TGTGCCAGTAGTATACAAGTACTCACAGATACGCAGTATTTT.

V and J are TRBV3-1 (or the pseudogene TRBV3-2) and TRBJ2-1, with D maybe TRBD2 (5 bases). Trimming shortened V by 1 base and J by 1 base, and 8 bases separated the two germline ends. CDR1 and CDR2 (germline): LGHDT, YNNKEL (reference sequence). CDR3 length equals 15 residues. DNA of the CDR3: TGTGCCAGCAGCCAAGTTGCGGGTTCCTACAATGAGCAGTTCTTC. It encodes CASSQVAGSYNEQFF.

The CDR3 DNA sequence: TGCGCCAGCAGCCGCGGCGGACAGGGGGTCCATCAGCCCCAGCATTTT. Translation: CASSRGGQGVHQPQHF. V usage is TRBV4-1 and J usage is TRBJ1-5; 10 bases fit TRBD1. The germline V gene has CDR1 MGHRA and CDR2 YSYEKL. V gave up 4 bases and J gave up 5 bases; unmatched junction bases: 8. The CDR3 sequence is 16 residues long.

This clone was seen just once. The chain couples TRBV5-1 to TRBJ1-1, with D perhaps matching TRBD1 (6 bases). The V gene's germline CDR1 is SGHRS and CDR2 YFSETQ. Trimming stripped 1 base from V and 4 bases from J, with 8 bases between. The CDR3 is 13 amino acids. Written as DNA, the CDR3 is TGCGCCAGCAGCTTGACAGGGAGCACTGAAGCTTTCTTT. Its protein product is CASSLTGSTEAFF.

The rearrangement uses TRBV7-9 and TRBJ1-5, with no clear D. CDR3 length: 13 amino acids. Trimming cost V 5 bases and J 4 bases, with 9 bases left between them. Germline CDR1 reads SEHNR; CDR2 reads FQNEAQ (reference sequence). CDR3 region: CASSPTGNQPQHF. CDR3 coding DNA: TGTGCCAGCAGCCCAACGGGGAATCAGCCCCAGCATTTT. Supplemented by reference TRBV7-9 and TRBJ1-5, the full variable domain reads DTGVSQNPRHKITKRGQNVTFRCDPISEHNRLYWYRQTLGQGPEFLTYFQNEAQLEKSRLLSDRFSAERPKGSFSTLEIQRTEQGDSAMYLCASSPTGNQPQHFGDGTRLSIL.

The chain uses TRBV6-6 and TRBJ1-3; D gene ambiguous. V was shortened by 2 bases and J by 7 bases, with 9 bases between the two germline ends. In germline, CDR1 is MNHNY, CDR2 SVGAGI (reference sequence). The CDR3 is made up of 13 amino acids. CDR3 amino acids: CASSYPLRNTIYF. The CDR3 coding sequence is TGTGCCAGCAGTTACCCTTTAAGGAACACCATATATTTT.

The chain joins TRBV28 to TRBJ2-7; TRBD1 might be the D (6 bases). The CDR3 loop spans 15 amino acids. The germline V and J ends were trimmed by 4 bases and 3 bases, with 16 bases remaining between them. From germline, CDR1 is MDHEN and CDR2 SYDVKM. Written as DNA, the CDR3 is TGTGCCAGCAGTTCCGCCGGGACACTAAACTACGAGCAGTACTTC. Translating gives CASSSAGTLNYEQYF.

The chain couples TRBV19 to TRBJ1-2, with D possibly being TRBD1 (6 bases). The CDR3 extends over 15 amino acids. V lost 3 bases, J lost 4 bases, and 15 bases lay in between. Germline CDR1 LNHDA, CDR2 SQIVND (reference sequence). The CDR3 sequence: CASSMGQGLFYGYTF. In nucleotides, the CDR3 is TGTGCCAGTAGTATGGGCCAGGGGCTATTCTATGGCTACACCTTC.

The gene calls are TRBV5-1 and TRBJ1-2; D call uncertain. V was clipped by 4 bases and J by 6 bases, with 19 bases between them. The CDR3 is 15 amino acids. The V gene's germline CDR1 is SGHRS and CDR2 YFSETQ. CDR3 DNA sequence: TGCGCCAGCAGCGAACCCGGTGGATTGGGTGATGGCTACACCTTC. Its translation: CASSEPGGLGDGYTF.

The chain joins TRBV30 to TRBJ1-4; 9 bases map to TRBD1. The CDR3 is made up of 16 amino acids. Losses at the gene ends were 5 bases for V and 8 bases for J; bases not matched to a gene: 15. Germline assignment: CDR1 GTSNPN and CDR2 SVGIG (reference sequence). The CDR3 region has the DNA TGTGCCTGGGCCGGGACAGGGTCTTCGGTAGTAGAAAAACTGTTTTTT. This sequence encodes CAWAGTGSSVVEKLFF. The full variable domain, rest sourced from reference TRBV30 and TRBJ1-4, is SQTIHQWPATLVQPVGSPLSLECTVEGTSNPNLYWYRQAAGRGLQLLFYSVGIGQISSEVPQNLSASRPQDRQFILSSKKLLLSDSGFYLCAWAGTGSSVVEKLFFGSGTQLSVL.

This sequence joins TRBV20-1 and TRBJ1-1; D remains unclear. The germline CDR1 and CDR2 sequences are DFQATT and SNEGSKA (reference sequence). The CDR3 totals 10 residues. Trimming took 5 bases from V and 2 from J, leaving 3 bases between them. DNA for the CDR3: TGCAGTGCTGCAAACACTGAAGCTTTCTTT. Residues: CSAANTEAFF.

CDR3: CASSLAATSGTDTQYF. DNA of the CDR3: TGCGCCAGCAGCTTGGCCGCGACTAGCGGCACAGATACGCAGTATTTT. V gene TRBV5-1 combines with J gene TRBJ2-3; 8 nucleotides match TRBD2. The CDR3 covers 16 residues. V shed 0 bases, J shed 1 base, and the junction held 4 bases outside the gene matches. Germline V gene lookup returns CDR1 SGHRS and CDR2 YFSETQ.

V usage is TRBV12-3 or TRBV12-4 and J usage is TRBJ1-2; D uncertain. V gave up 1 base and J gave up 4 bases, with 7 bases separating them. The CDR3 consists of 13 residues. The CDR3 coding sequence is TGTGCCAGCAGTTTAGACAGTTTCTATGGCTACACCTTC. Residues: CASSLDSFYGYTF.

The V gene is TRBV7-9, the J gene TRBJ1-2; 7 bases are a match to TRBD1. Germline CDR1 SEHNR, CDR2 FQNEAQ (reference sequence). Unmatched junction bases numbered 2, after V lost 1 base and J lost 3 bases. This CDR3 is 14 amino acids long. The CDR3: CASSLGQGDYGYTF. CDR3 DNA sequence: TGTGCCAGCAGCTTAGGACAGGGCGACTATGGCTACACCTTC.

The rearrangement links TRBV10-3 to TRBJ2-3, with unresolved D. V gave up 6 bases and J gave up 4 bases, with 20 bases separating them. Germline V gene data show CDR1 as ENHRY and CDR2 as SYGVKD. The CDR3 spans 16 residues. The CDR3 bases are TGTGCCATCAGCCCCTGGGTAAGGGATGGGTCAGATACGCAGTATTTT. Protein product: CAISPWVRDGSDTQYF.

This rearrangement joins TRBV9 to TRBJ2-3; the D gene is possibly TRBD1 (6 bases). V was pared by 4 bases and J by 2 bases, with 14 bases between. CDR1 and CDR2 from the germline V gene are SGDLS and YYNGEE. This CDR3 has 15 amino acids. CDR3 bases: TGTGCCAGCAGCCCTCCAGGGGCTCTCACAGATACGCAGTATTTT. It encodes CASSPPGALTDTQYF.

In DNA, the CDR3 is TGTGCCATCAGTGCCTCGCTCCCCGGGACTTACATGGAGACCCAGTACTTC. It codes for CAISASLPGTYMETQYF. The chain couples TRBV10-3 to TRBJ2-5; D perhaps matches TRBD2 (6 bases). Germline-derived CDR1 and CDR2 are ENHRY and SYGVKD. V was trimmed by 4 bases and J by 5 bases, leaving 23 bases between them. This CDR3 has 17 residues.

The chain recombines TRBV9 with TRBJ2-2; TRBD2 agrees at 7 bases. With 6 bases clipped from V and 7 bases from J, the junction kept 9 bases outside the gene matches. Germline CDR1 is SGDLS and CDR2 is YYNGEE. This CDR3 has 14 amino acids. The CDR3 sequence: CASKSSGIVGELFF. The CDR3, as DNA: TGTGCCAGCAAGTCCAGCGGGATAGTCGGGGAGCTGTTTTTT.

V is TRBV2 and J is TRBJ1-6; TRBD1 matches at 8 bases. The CDR3 consists of 15 residues. CDR1 is SNHLY and CDR2 is FYNNEI in the germline V gene. The junction had 6 bases not matched to a gene; V was cut back by 2 bases and J by 9 bases. CDR3 in amino acids: CASSEQGAHSSPLHF. The DNA of the CDR3 is TGTGCCAGCAGTGAACAGGGGGCTCATAGTTCACCCCTCCACTTT.

The genes are TRBV3-1 (or the pseudogene TRBV3-2) and TRBJ2-2, with D possibly being TRBD1 or TRBD2 (5 bases each). V was shortened by 2 bases and J by 7 bases, with 8 bases between the two germline ends. Germline V CDR1 and CDR2: LGHDT, YNNKEL (reference sequence). The CDR3 is 13 residues long. The CDR3 protein is CASSQRGDGELFF. CDR3 nucleotides: TGTGCCAGCAGCCAAAGAGGGGACGGGGAGCTGTTTTTT.

V gene TRBV28 combines with J gene TRBJ1-2; 8 bases are shared with TRBD1. The V and J ends lost 6 bases and 4 bases, in that order; junction bases with no gene match: 10. CDR3 length: 15 residues. Germline CDR1 is MDHEN and CDR2 is SYDVKM. CDR3 DNA: TGTGCCAGCAGATCGACAGGGGCGGAGCCCTATGGCTACACCTTC. Protein sequence: CASRSTGAEPYGYTF.

This chain links TRBV5-1 with TRBJ1-4; the match to TRBD1 covers 10 bases. Germline V gene data show CDR1 as SGHRS and CDR2 as YFSETQ. CDR3 length equals 16 residues. Unmatched junction bases numbered 2, after V lost 3 bases and J lost 0 bases. The CDR3 loop is CASSYGQGATNEKLFF. The CDR3 nucleotides read TGCGCCAGCAGCTACGGACAGGGGGCAACTAATGAAAAACTGTTTTTT.